The 13 T cell receptor beta chains below all came from one sample that was sequenced in a study of technical replicates of blood from a handful of donors. The data were produced by immunoSEQ multiplex PCR, yet TCRdb's version contains in-frame clones alone and is incomplete. The sample records roughly 64,000 clones, about 88% being singletons. Sequenced: PBMCs. These receptors all come from a human donor in good health. Some clones in this sample may be carry-over from other donors' samples.

V is TRBV10-3 and J is TRBJ2-5; 13 bases fit TRBD2. The germline CDR1 and CDR2 sequences are ENHRY and SYGVKD. CDR3 size: 15 residues. The V segment lost 4 bases and the J segment 4 bases; nucleotides outside the gene matches: 3. The CDR3 protein is CAISAGLAGVETQYF. The CDR3 DNA reads TGTGCCATCAGTGCCGGACTAGCGGGAGTAGAGACCCAGTACTTC.

The J gene is TRBJ1-2, the V gene TRBV10-3; TRBD1 matches at 11 bases. This CDR3 region has 15 residues. V dropped 4 bases and J dropped 8; count of bases not matched to a gene: 9. Germline V gene sequence: CDR1 ENHRY, CDR2 SYGVKD. The CDR3 bases are TGTGCCATCAGTGGGACAGGGGGCGCCTTTGGAGGCTACACCTTC. It specifies CAISGTGGAFGGYTF.

The chain links TRBV27 to TRBJ2-7; 12 nucleotides line up with TRBD1. CDR1 is MNHEY and CDR2 is SMNVEV in the germline V gene (reference sequence). CDR3 length: 20 amino acids. Losses at the gene ends were 2 bases for V and 7 bases for J; bases not matched to a gene: 21. This CDR3 reads CASSLNYWDRGPLGTWEQYF. The CDR3 coding sequence is TGTGCCAGCAGTTTAAATTATTGGGACAGGGGGCCCCTAGGGACTTGGGAGCAGTACTTC.

This chain links TRBV4-3 with TRBJ1-1; D is perhaps TRBD1 (6 bases). The V end lost 5 bases, the J end lost 0 bases, and 10 bases lay between the germline ends. Germline-derived CDR1 and CDR2 are LGHNA and YSLEER. The CDR3 is 14 amino acids. Here the CDR3 DNA reads TGCGCCAGCAGCTTAGACAGGTTGAACACTGAAGCTTTCTTT. Its protein is CASSLDRLNTEAFF.

The chain couples TRBV18 to TRBJ2-5; no definite D call. This CDR3 spans 11 amino acids. V was trimmed by 6 bases and J by 2 bases, leaving 4 bases between them. Germline lookup yields CDR1 KGHSH and CDR2 LQKENI. The CDR3 coding sequence is TGTGCCAGCTCGCGGCAAGAGACCCAGTACTTC. It translates to CASSRQETQYF. The full variable domain, completed using reference TRBV18 and TRBJ2-5, is NAGVMQNPRHLVRRRGQEARLRCSPMKGHSHVYWYRQLPEEGLKFMVYLQKENIIDESGMPKERFSAEFPKEGPSILRIQQVVRGDSAAYFCASSRQETQYFGPGTRLLVL.

The V call is TRBV13, the J call TRBJ2-7; D might be TRBD1 (6 bases). Germline V CDR1 and CDR2: PRHDT, FYEKMQ (reference sequence). V shed 5 bases and J shed 3 bases, with 11 bases lying between them. This CDR3 region has 13 residues. The CDR3 coding sequence is TGTGCCAGCAGCGGACAGCGAGTCTACGAGCAGTACTTC. It specifies CASSGQRVYEQYF. The variable domain in full, completed from reference TRBV13 and TRBJ2-7, reads AAGVIQSPRHLIKEKRETATLKCYPIPRHDTVYWYQQGPGQDPQFLISFYEKMQSDKGSIPDRFSAQQFSDYHSELNMSSLELGDSALYFCASSGQRVYEQYFGPGTRLTVT.

V and J are TRBV7-9 and TRBJ2-3, with 10 bases fitting TRBD2. The CDR3 extends over 15 amino acids. Germline lookup yields CDR1 SEHNR and CDR2 FQNEAQ (reference sequence). J was trimmed by 5 bases and V by 5 bases; bases with no gene match: 7. The CDR3 loop is CASSTGASGRDTQYF. For the CDR3, the DNA is TGTGCCAGCAGCACAGGGGCTAGCGGGAGAGATACGCAGTATTTT. Complete variable domain (other parts from reference TRBV7-9 and TRBJ2-3): DTGVSQNPRHKITKRGQNVTFRCDPISEHNRLYWYRQTLGQGPEFLTYFQNEAQLEKSRLLSDRFSAERPKGSFSTLEIQRTEQGDSAMYLCASSTGASGRDTQYFGPGTRLTVL.

This chain uses TRBV19 with TRBJ2-2, with 8 nucleotides matching TRBD2. Germline V gene data show CDR1 as LNHDA and CDR2 as SQIVND (reference sequence). This CDR3 spans 15 amino acids. Trimming cost V 8 bases and J 0 bases; bases outside gene matches: 5. Here the CDR3 reads CASRGGWSNTGELFF. The CDR3 bases are TGTGCCAGTCGGGGGGGATGGTCGAACACCGGGGAGCTGTTTTTT. The variable domain in full, with the rest retrieved from reference TRBV19 and TRBJ2-2, is DGGITQSPKYLFRKEGQNVTLSCEQNLNHDAMYWYRQDPGQGLRLIYYSQIVNDFQKGDIAEGYSVSREKKESFPLTVTSAQKNPTAFYLCASRGGWSNTGELFFGEGSRLTVL.

The chain joins TRBV7-2 to TRBJ2-5, with unresolved D. The CDR3 contains 12 residues. Germline V gene sequence: CDR1 SGHTA, CDR2 FQGNSA. V lost 3 bases and J lost 5, with 7 bases in between. CDR3 in amino acids: CASSLSRETQYF. CDR3 DNA sequence: TGTGCCAGCAGCTTGTCGCGGGAGACCCAGTACTTC.

This chain connects TRBV4-3 to TRBJ2-3; possible D gene TRBD1, 6 bases. The CDR3 covers 13 residues. V was trimmed by 1 base and J by 7 bases, leaving 9 bases between them. Germline V gene lookup returns CDR1 LGHNA and CDR2 YSLEER. DNA of the CDR3: TGCGCCAGCAGCCAAGGGGACACGAATACGCAGTATTTT. This codes for CASSQGDTNTQYF.

This clone was found once. The CDR3 DNA reads as TGTGCCAGCTCACCAGGGGGGAACGAGCAGTACTTC. Protein sequence: CASSPGGNEQYF. V usage is TRBV18 and J usage is TRBJ2-7; a possible D gene is TRBD2 (6 bases). CDR1 and CDR2 from the germline V gene are KGHSH and LQKENI. V was pared by 2 bases and J by 5 bases, with 7 bases between. The CDR3 consists of 12 residues.

The chain combines TRBV7-9 with TRBJ1-3; weak D call: TRBD1 (5 bases). Germline V CDR1 and CDR2: SEHNR, FQNEAQ (reference sequence). V shed 5 bases and J shed 8 bases, with 13 bases lying between them. This CDR3 is 13 amino acids long. The CDR3 is CASSLGPGHTIYF. DNA for the CDR3: TGTGCCAGCAGCCTGGGCCCAGGGCACACCATATATTTT.

This clone appeared a single time. This rearrangement joins TRBV5-1 to TRBJ1-1, with D unclear. V was shortened by 0 bases and J by 4 bases, with 10 bases between the two germline ends. The CDR3 has 14 amino acids. Germline CDR1 is SGHRS and CDR2 is YFSETQ. The CDR3: CASSLGGSTTEAFF. CDR3 sequence (DNA): TGCGCCAGCAGCTTGGGCGGGAGCACCACTGAAGCTTTCTTT. Full variable domain (missing parts from reference TRBV5-1 and TRBJ1-1): KAGVTQTPRYLIKTRGQQVTLSCSPISGHRSVSWYQQTPGQGLQFLFEYFSETQRNKGNFPGRFSGRQFSNSRSEMNVSTLELGDSALYLCASSLGGSTTEAFFGQGTRLTVV.